The clone carrying this T cell receptor (beta chain) was counted ten times or more. Its antigen is undetermined. The cDNA was synthesized by means of template-switch 5'RACE, which was carried out with 10-nucleotide random UMIs. Over 190 million TCR-beta sequences from 15-18 subjects were obtained in each sequencing run. TCRdb ran MiXCR on the 5' RACE reads and lists one entry per CDR3 protein. This sample has more than 40,000 distinct CDR3 sequences; approximately 2.8% occur once, and the top ten carry roughly 15%. The data belong to a study of neurological immune-mediated disorders. Findings and caveats of the study: The level of TCR clonal expansion was highest in patients with HTLV-1-associated myelopathy and lowest in multiple sclerosis, where it fell below the level seen in healthy controls. None of the CDR3 amino acid sequences in expanded clones turned up in more than one subject, which points to private repertoires in all groups.

Per the germline V gene, CDR1 is DFQATT and CDR2 is SNEGSKA (reference sequence). V lost 8 bases and J lost 5; bases outside the gene matches: 10. The CDR3 extends over 13 amino acids. The specimen sequenced was PBMCs. The origin of this receptor is a woman in her forties or fifties with multiple sclerosis. This chain uses TRBV20-1 with TRBJ2-5, with 8 bases lining up with TRBD1. CDR3 nucleotide sequence: TGCAGTAGATCGGACAGGGAGCGTGAGACCCAGTACTTC. The encoded protein is CSRSDRERETQYF.